This record looks at one TCR beta chain sequence and its context. Germline CDR1 reads MNHEY; CDR2 reads SMNVEV (reference sequence). V was clipped by 3 bases and J by 4 bases, with 22 bases between them. The CDR3 consists of 18 residues. The sample originates from a study of blood T cell repertoires in COVID-19. Across the study: From the United States, Italy and Spain came samples of acute and convalescent COVID-19. The analysed material was cDNA or gDNA that came from T cells, B-cell-depleted T cells, or PBMCs.

Authors' methods: Amplification from reference gene primers served as the basis for estimated nucleated cell counts. Sequencing was performed with immunoSEQ multiplex PCR; in TCRdb, only in-frame clones are kept and a portion is missing. V, J and clone size were drawn from that table, and D and trimming were deduced from the DNA. The data contain about 49,000 clones, roughly four fifths of them singletons. The V call is TRBV27, the J call TRBJ2-1, with D possibly matching TRBD2 (6 bases). The TCR comes from a woman in her sixties or seventies with acute or convalescent COVID-19. Sequences were obtained from peripheral blood. The CDR3 spells CASSLRSPGAGGYNEQFF. For the CDR3, the DNA is TGTGCCAGCAGTTTGCGCTCGCCGGGAGCGGGCGGGTACAATGAGCAGTTCTTC.